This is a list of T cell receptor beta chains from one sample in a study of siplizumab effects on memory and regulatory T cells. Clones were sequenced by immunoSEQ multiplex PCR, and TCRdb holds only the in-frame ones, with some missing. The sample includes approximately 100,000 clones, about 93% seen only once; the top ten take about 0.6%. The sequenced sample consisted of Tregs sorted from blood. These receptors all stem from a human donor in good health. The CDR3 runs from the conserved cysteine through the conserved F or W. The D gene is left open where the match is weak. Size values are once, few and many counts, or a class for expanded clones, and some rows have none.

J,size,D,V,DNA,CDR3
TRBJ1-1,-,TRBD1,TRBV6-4,TGTGCCAGCAGTGACCGGGACAGGGGATACACTGAAGCTTTCTTT,CASSDRDRGYTEAFF
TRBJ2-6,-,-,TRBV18,TGTGCCAGCTCACCGAAGGGGTTAGGGGCCAACGTCCTGACTTTC,CASSPKGLGANVLTF
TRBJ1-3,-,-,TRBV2,TGTGCCAGAGCAGGACCCGCAGGAGGGGTTAACTCTGGAAACACCATATATTTT,CARAGPAGGVNSGNTIYF
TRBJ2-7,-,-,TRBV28,TGTGCCAGCAGCGAGCAGTACTTC,CASSEQYF
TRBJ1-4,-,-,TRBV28,TGTGCCAGCACCCTCGGAGGGGGGATGGGTGAAAAACTGTTTTTT,CASTLGGGMGEKLFF
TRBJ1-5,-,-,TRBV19,TGTGCCAGTAGTAGGGGAGTCTATCAGCCCCAGCATTTT,CASSRGVYQPQHF
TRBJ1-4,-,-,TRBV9,TGTGCCAGCACCCGTCTACCAACTAATGAAAAACTGTTTTTT,CASTRLPTNEKLFF
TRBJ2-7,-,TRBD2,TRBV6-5,TGTGCCAGCAGTTACGATCGACTAGCGGCCCGGTTGCACTTC,CASSYDRLAARLHF
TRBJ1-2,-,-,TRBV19,TGTGCCACCCTCCCCGGGACACACTTTAACTATGGCTACACCTTC,CATLPGTHFNYGYTF
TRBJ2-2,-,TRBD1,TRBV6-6,TGTGCCAGCAGTTACTTAGGGGGCGCACAGACCGGGGAGCTGTTTTTT,CASSYLGGAQTGELFF
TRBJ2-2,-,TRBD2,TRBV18,TGTGCCAGCTCCGTAAGCGGGAGAGACACCGGGGAGCTGTTTTTT,CASSVSGRDTGELFF
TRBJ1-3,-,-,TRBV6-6,TGTGCCAGCAGTTATGCAGGGAGCGGAAACACCATATATTTT,CASSYAGSGNTIYF
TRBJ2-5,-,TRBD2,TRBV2,TGTGCCAGCTGCCCCCAGGGGAGCGGGAGGATCCAAGAGACCCAGTACTTC,CASCPQGSGRIQETQYF
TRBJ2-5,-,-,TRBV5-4,TGTGCCAGCAGCTTGGCCACTGGACAGCAAGAGACCCAGTACTTC,CASSLATGQQETQYF
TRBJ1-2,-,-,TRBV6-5,TGTGCCAGCAGTTATACAGGGCATGGCTACACCTTC,CASSYTGHGYTF
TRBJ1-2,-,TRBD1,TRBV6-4,TGTGCCAGCAGATGGACAGGGCGAGGCTACACCTTC,CASRWTGRGYTF
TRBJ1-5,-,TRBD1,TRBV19,TGTGCCAGTAGTATCAGGGGGGATAGCAATCAGCCCCAGCATTTT,CASSIRGDSNQPQHF
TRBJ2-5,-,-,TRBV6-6,TGTGCCAGCAGTTACCGCACGACAGGGACGGGGGATAAGCTCGACTTC,CASSYRTTGTGDKLDF
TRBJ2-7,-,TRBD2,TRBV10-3,TGTGCCATCAGCGACACTAGCGCCTCCGGGTCCTACGAGCAGTACTTC,CAISDTSASGSYEQYF
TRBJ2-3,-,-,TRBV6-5,TGTGCCAGCAGTTACTCGGCGGGGCGGGCTGATACGCAGTATTTT,CASSYSAGRADTQYF
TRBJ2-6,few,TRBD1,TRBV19,TGTGCCAGTAGATCAGGGACAGGGGGACTCTCTGGGGCCAACGTCCTGACTTTC,CASRSGTGGLSGANVLTF
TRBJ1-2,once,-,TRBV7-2,TGTGCCAGCAGCTTAGAGTCCGGACAGCTTAACTATGGCTACACCTTC,CASSLESGQLNYGYTF
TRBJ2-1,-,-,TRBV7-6,TGTGCCAGCAGCTTAGCGCACTACAATGAGCAGTTCTTC,CASSLAHYNEQFF
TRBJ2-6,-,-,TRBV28,TGTGCCAGCATTGGATACTCTGGGGCCAACGTCCTGACTTTC,CASIGYSGANVLTF
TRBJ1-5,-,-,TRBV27,TGTGCCAGCAGGGGACTGCACAATCAGCCCCAGCATTTT,CASRGLHNQPQHF
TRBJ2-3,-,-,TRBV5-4,TGTGCCAGCAGCCCCGTCCCGTCCGATACGCAGTATTTT,CASSPVPSDTQYF
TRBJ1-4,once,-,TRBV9,TGTGCCAGCAGCGAACAGGGTGATTTGGGCGGTGAAAAACTGTTTTTT,CASSEQGDLGGEKLFF
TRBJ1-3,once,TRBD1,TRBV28,TGTGCCAGCACCCGACAGGGGGCGCGGGGAAACACCATATATTTT,CASTRQGARGNTIYF
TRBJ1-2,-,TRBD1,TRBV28,TGTGCCAGCAGGGGGGGACAGGGGGCATATGGCTACACCTTC,CASRGGQGAYGYTF
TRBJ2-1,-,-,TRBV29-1,TGCAGCGTTGAAGTCTTCGCCGGGACCTACAATGAGCAGTTCTTC,CSVEVFAGTYNEQFF
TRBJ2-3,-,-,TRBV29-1,TGCAGCGTTGTAACGAGCGGACCAGATACGCAGTATTTT,CSVVTSGPDTQYF